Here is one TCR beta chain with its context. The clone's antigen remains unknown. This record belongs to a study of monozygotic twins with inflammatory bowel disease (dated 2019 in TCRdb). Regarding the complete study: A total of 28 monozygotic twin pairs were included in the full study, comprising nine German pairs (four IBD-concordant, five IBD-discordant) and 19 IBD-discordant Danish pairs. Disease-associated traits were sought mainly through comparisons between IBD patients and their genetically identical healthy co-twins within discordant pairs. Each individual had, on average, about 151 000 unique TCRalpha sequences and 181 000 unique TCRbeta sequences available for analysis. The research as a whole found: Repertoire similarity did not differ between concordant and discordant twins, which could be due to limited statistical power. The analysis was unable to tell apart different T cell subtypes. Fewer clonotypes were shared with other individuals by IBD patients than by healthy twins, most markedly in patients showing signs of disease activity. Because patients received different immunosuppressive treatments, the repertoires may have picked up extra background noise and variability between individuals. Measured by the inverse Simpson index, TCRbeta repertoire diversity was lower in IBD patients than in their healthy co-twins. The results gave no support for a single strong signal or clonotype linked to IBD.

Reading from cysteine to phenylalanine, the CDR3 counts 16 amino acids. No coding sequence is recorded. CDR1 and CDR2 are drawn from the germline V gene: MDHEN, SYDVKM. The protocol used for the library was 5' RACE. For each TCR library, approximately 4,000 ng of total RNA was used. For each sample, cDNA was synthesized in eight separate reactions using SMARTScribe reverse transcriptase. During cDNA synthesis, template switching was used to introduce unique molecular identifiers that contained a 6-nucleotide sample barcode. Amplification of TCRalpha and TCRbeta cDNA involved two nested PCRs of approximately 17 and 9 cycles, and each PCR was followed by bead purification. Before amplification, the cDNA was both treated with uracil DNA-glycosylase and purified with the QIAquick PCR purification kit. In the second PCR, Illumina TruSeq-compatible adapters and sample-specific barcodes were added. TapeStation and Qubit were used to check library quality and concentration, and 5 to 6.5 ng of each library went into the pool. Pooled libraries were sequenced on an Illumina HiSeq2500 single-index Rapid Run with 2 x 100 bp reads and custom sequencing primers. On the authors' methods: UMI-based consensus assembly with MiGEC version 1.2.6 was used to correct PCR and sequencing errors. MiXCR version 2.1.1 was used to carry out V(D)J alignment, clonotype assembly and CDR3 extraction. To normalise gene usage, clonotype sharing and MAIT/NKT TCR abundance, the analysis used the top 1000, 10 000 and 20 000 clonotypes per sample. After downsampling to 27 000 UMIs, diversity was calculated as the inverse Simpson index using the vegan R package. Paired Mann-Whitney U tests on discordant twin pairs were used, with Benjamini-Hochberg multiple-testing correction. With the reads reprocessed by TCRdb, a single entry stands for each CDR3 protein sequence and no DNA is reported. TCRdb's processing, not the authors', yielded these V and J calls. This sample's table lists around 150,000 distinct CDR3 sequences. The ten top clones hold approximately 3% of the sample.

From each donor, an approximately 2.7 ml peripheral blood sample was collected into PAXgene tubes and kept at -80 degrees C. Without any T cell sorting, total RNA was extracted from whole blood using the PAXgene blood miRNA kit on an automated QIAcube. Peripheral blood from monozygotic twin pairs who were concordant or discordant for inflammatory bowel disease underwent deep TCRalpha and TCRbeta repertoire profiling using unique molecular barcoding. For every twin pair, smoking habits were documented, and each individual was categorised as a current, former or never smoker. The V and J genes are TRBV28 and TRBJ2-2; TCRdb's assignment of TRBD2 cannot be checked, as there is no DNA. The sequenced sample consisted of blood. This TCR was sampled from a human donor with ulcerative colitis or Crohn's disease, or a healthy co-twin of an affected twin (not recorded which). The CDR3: CASSLSVGANTGELFF.